This T cell receptor (beta chain) was found in a study of shared clonotypes between healthy human individuals. At the level of the study: Contributing individuals were two females and a few males aged 18 to 49. Plates per donor: three CD4 naive, three CD4 memory, two CD8 naive, one CD8 memory.

Every donor, a Caucasian adult, lived in Nashville, Tennessee. Clones were read by immunoSEQ multiplex PCR, and TCRdb kept only the in-frame ones, dropping some. The table lists 950,000 to 1,200,000 clones, about 80% of them singletons, with 0.89% in the top ten. V was cut by 5 bases and J by 5 bases, with 18 bases left in between. Germline CDR1 MNHNS, CDR2 SASEGT. This CDR3 has 15 residues. The clonotype comes from a young man in good health. Some clones in this sample may be carry-over from other donors' samples. The rearrangement uses TRBV6-1 and TRBJ2-5; weak D call: TRBD2 (6 bases). The sequencing input was memory CD4+ T cells from PBMCs. This sample's subset: CD45RA-negative fraction. This CDR3 reads CASSRQSGGSETQYF. The CDR3 region has the DNA TGTGCCAGCAGTCGCCAAAGTGGGGGGTCGGAGACCCAGTACTTC.